The following is a TCR beta chain sequence with its context. The antigen remains unidentified. The CDR3 spans 13 residues. Trimming took off 5 bases at V and 6 bases at J, with 14 bases between the two ends. Germline CDR1 and CDR2: SGHTA and FQGTGA. The data are from a study of shared clonotypes between healthy human individuals. General study points: What naive subsets generally showed was a larger estimated richness than memory subsets showed. Naive CD4 clonotype sharing across four donors was 4% to 5%.

Splitting of CD4+ cells produced CD45RA+ naive and CD45RA-negative memory subsets. Assay execution took place at the deep level. Data came from immunoSEQ multiplex PCR; TCRdb stores just in-frame clones and leaves some out. Here the sample spans fewer than 2.5 million clones, roughly 93% being singletons. The chain recombines TRBV7-3 with TRBJ2-7, with no clear D. Sequenced material: naive CD4+ T cells from PBMCs. This sample's subset: CD45RA+ positively selected. This receptor was taken from a man aged 18 to 29 in good health. Some clones in this sample may be carry-over from other donors' samples. In DNA, the CDR3 is TGTGCCAGCAGCCCCCTCCCCTCGGGCGAGCAGTACTTC. Encoded protein: CASSPLPSGEQYF. The whole variable domain, remainder taken from reference TRBV7-3 and TRBJ2-7, is GAGVSQTPSNKVTEKGKYVELRCDPISGHTALYWYRQSLGQGPEFLIYFQGTGAADDSGLPNDRFFAVRPEGSVSTLKIQRTERGDSAVYLCASSPLPSGEQYFGPGTRLTVT.